The rows below give T cell receptor beta chains drawn from one sample of a study of Tregs in tolerant kidney transplant recipients. Here immunoSEQ multiplex PCR was the method, and the copy in TCRdb shows in-frame clones only, minus some. This table holds under 300,000 clones, about 86% found once. Sequencing was done on a sample of CD4+ T cells from blood. Every receptor here comes from a human donor in good health. The CDR3 runs from the conserved cysteine through the conserved F or W. The D gene is left open where the match is weak. Not all rows give a size; the values are once, few, many and, for expanded clones, a class.

cdr3_nt | cdr3_aa | v_call | cdr3_length | j_call | d_call | clone_size
TGTGCCAGCAGAGGGAGTTTTGGAAACACCATATATTTT | CASRGSFGNTIYF | TRBV5-4 | 13 | TRBJ1-3 | - | -
TGTGCCAGTAGTATGCGCCCCGACTCGTCCGGGGAGCTGTTTTTT | CASSMRPDSSGELFF | TRBV19 | 15 | TRBJ2-2 | - | -
TGTGCCAGTAGTATATGGGGATACTCTGGAAACACCATATATTTT | CASSIWGYSGNTIYF | TRBV19 | 15 | TRBJ1-3 | - | -
TGTGCCAGCAGCTTAGGGGTCCGGAATCTCTACACAGATACGCAGTATTTT | CASSLGVRNLYTDTQYF | TRBV7-9 | 17 | TRBJ2-3 | - | -
TGTGCCAAGAGTCGAACAGGGAGCACAGATACGCAGTATTTT | CAKSRTGSTDTQYF | TRBV30 | 14 | TRBJ2-3 | - | -
TGTGCCAGCAGCCCGGGGCCCCAGAACACTGAAGCTTTCTTT | CASSPGPQNTEAFF | TRBV9 | 14 | TRBJ1-1 | - | -
TGCGCCAGCAGCTTGAACGGGGCCCCCACAGATACGCAGTATTTT | CASSLNGAPTDTQYF | TRBV5-1 | 15 | TRBJ2-3 | - | -
TGTGCCTGGAGTCCCACTCGGACAGGGGCCACCGGGGAGCTGTTTTTT | CAWSPTRTGATGELFF | TRBV30 | 16 | TRBJ2-2 | TRBD1 | -
TGTGCCAGCAGTGGAGGGACATTCTACACTGAAGCTTTCTTT | CASSGGTFYTEAFF | TRBV2 | 14 | TRBJ1-1 | - | few
TGTGCCAGCGGGGGACTTCCCCACTACGAGCAGTACTTC | CASGGLPHYEQYF | TRBV6-5 | 13 | TRBJ2-7 | - | -
TGTGCCAGCAGCCCAGGGAGGGGAGACTATGGCTACACCTTC | CASSPGRGDYGYTF | TRBV7-6 | 14 | TRBJ1-2 | - | -
TGTGCCAGCAGCGTAGGGCCTGGGGGAGGCTACACCTTC | CASSVGPGGGYTF | TRBV9 | 13 | TRBJ1-2 | - | -
TGCGCCAGCAGTCGTGGGGGAGGGTCCGAAGCTTTCTTT | CASSRGGGSEAFF | TRBV23-1 | 13 | TRBJ1-1 | - | -
TGTGCCAGCAGCCGAGGGACTAGCGGGAGATACAATGAGCAGTTCTTC | CASSRGTSGRYNEQFF | TRBV7-6 | 16 | TRBJ2-1 | TRBD2 | -
TGTGCCAGCTCACGGGCTCAGAACACTGAAGCTTTCTTT | CASSRAQNTEAFF | TRBV18 | 13 | TRBJ1-1 | - | -
TGTGCCAGCAGCGTAGCCCATATCCCTAACTATGGCTACACCTTC | CASSVAHIPNYGYTF | TRBV9 | 15 | TRBJ1-2 | - | -
TGTGCCAGCTCACGAGACCCTCCCCGGCCCCTCCACTTT | CASSRDPPRPLHF | TRBV18 | 13 | TRBJ1-6 | - | -
TGCGCCAGCAGCTTGTCCCTGGACAGGAGTTCCTACGAGCAGTACTTC | CASSLSLDRSSYEQYF | TRBV5-1 | 16 | TRBJ2-7 | TRBD1 | -
TGTGCCAGCAGTCACCAAGGGGAGGTTGAAGCTTTCTTT | CASSHQGEVEAFF | TRBV6-5 | 13 | TRBJ1-1 | - | -
TGCGCCAGCAGCTTGAGGGTAGCAAATCAAGAGACCCAGTACTTC | CASSLRVANQETQYF | TRBV5-1 | 15 | TRBJ2-5 | - | -
TGTGCCAGTAGTAGGTTGAACAGGGTTGATTCACCCCTCCACTTT | CASSRLNRVDSPLHF | TRBV19 | 15 | TRBJ1-6 | - | -
TGTGCCAGCAGTGAATACGGACGCTCAACCTACGAGCAGTACTTC | CASSEYGRSTYEQYF | TRBV25-1 | 15 | TRBJ2-7 | - | -
TGTGCCAGCAGTTACTCTCATGAGCAGTTCTTC | CASSYSHEQFF | TRBV6-5 | 11 | TRBJ2-1 | - | -
TGCGCCAGCAGCTTGGCCAGGGTAGGCGAGCAGTACTTC | CASSLARVGEQYF | TRBV5-1 | 13 | TRBJ2-7 | - | -
TGTGCCAGCAGCTTAGTGAGCAGGGGGCACAATGAGCAGTTCTTC | CASSLVSRGHNEQFF | TRBV5-5 | 15 | TRBJ2-1 | TRBD1 | -